This record concerns one T cell receptor (beta chain) sequence. What it recognizes is unknown. This record belongs to a study of CD8+CD57+ T cells in acquired aplastic anemia. Overall study context: On average, sorted CD4+ and CD8+ cells gave around 3.3 ug of DNA.

Flow cytometry had shown expanded CD8+CD57+ cells in the patients chosen for sequencing. As a group, the patients uniformly had severe acquired aplastic anemia. The V end was cut by 6 bases, the J end by 0 bases, with 12 bases between. The CDR3 is 14 residues long. The V gene's germline CDR1 is MNHNS and CDR2 SASEGT. The TCR beta profiling, which covered VDJ combination and CDR3 sequence, was carried out using genomic DNA as the template. Each CDR3 protein is one row after TCRdb ran MiXCR on the reads. The table lists some 200,000 distinct CDR3 sequences, around 47% of them singletons. Overall study results and limits: Patient and control CD8+ Simpson's diversity was not significantly different. In common between the patients and the controls were approximately 28 CD8+ CDR3 sequences.

The TCR comes from a human donor with aplastic anemia. The rearrangement links TRBV6-1 to TRBJ2-7; D gene unclear. Sequenced sample: sorted CD4+, CD8+, or CD8+CD57+ T cells (not recorded which) from PBMCs. CDR3 sequence (DNA): TGTGCCAGCAGGCCCGGACGGAGCTCCTACGAGCAGTACTTC. Translation gives CASRPGRSSYEQYF.